Each of the 15 T cell receptor beta chains below was sequenced from the same sample in a study of blood T cell repertoires in COVID-19. Profiled with immunoSEQ multiplex PCR; TCRdb holds only in-frame clones, not every one. The sample lists some 220,000 clones, 75% to 85% occurring once. Input material: peripheral blood. These receptors all stem from a man between 45 and 60 years old with active or convalescent COVID-19.

The chain recombines TRBV2 with TRBJ2-3; 10 bases fit TRBD2. J lost 2 bases, V lost 6 bases, and 11 bases had no gene match. Germline CDR1 SNHLY, CDR2 FYNNEI. The CDR3 has 17 residues. The CDR3 DNA reads as TGTGCCAGCAGCGGACCCTCCCTAGCGGGGGACACAGATACGCAGTATTTT. Encoded protein: CASSGPSLAGDTDTQYF.

The chain uses TRBV5-6 and TRBJ1-1; a possible D gene is TRBD1 (6 bases). Germline V gene sequence: CDR1 SGHDT, CDR2 YYEEEE. The CDR3 totals 13 residues. Trimming took off 4 bases at V and 4 bases at J, with 11 bases between the two ends. CDR3 sequence (DNA): TGTGCCAGCAGCATGGACAGAACCACTGAAGCTTTCTTT. This codes for CASSMDRTTEAFF.

The rearrangement uses TRBV28 and TRBJ1-5, with 7 bases fitting TRBD1. The germline V gene encodes CDR1 MDHEN and CDR2 SYDVKM. Trimming took 4 bases from V and 2 from J; bases not matched to a gene: 2. The CDR3 extends over 14 amino acids. CDR3 bases: TGTGCCAGCAGTTGGACAGGAGGCAATCAGCCCCAGCATTTT. As protein: CASSWTGGNQPQHF. The full variable domain, completed using reference TRBV28 and TRBJ1-5, is DVKVTQSSRYLVKRTGEKVFLECVQDMDHENMFWYRQDPGLGLRLIYFSYDVKMKEKGDIPEGYSVSREKKERFSLILESASTNQTSMYLCASSWTGGNQPQHFGDGTRLSIL.

This clone was counted a few times. This chain connects TRBV7-2 to TRBJ1-2; 11 bases map to TRBD1. The CDR3 is made up of 17 amino acids. The germline CDR1 and CDR2 sequences are SGHTA and FQGNSA. Trimming cost V 4 bases and J 4 bases; bases outside gene matches: 11. CDR3: CASSSTSIGQGAYGYTF. The CDR3 DNA reads TGTGCCAGCAGCTCCACTAGCATTGGACAGGGGGCCTATGGCTACACCTTC.

The rearrangement uses TRBV19 and TRBJ2-1, with 11 bases that match TRBD2. V lost 5 bases and J lost 3; bases outside the gene matches: 6. Germline assignment: CDR1 LNHDA and CDR2 SQIVND (reference sequence). The CDR3 length is 16 residues. The CDR3 nucleotides are TGTGCCAGTAGTCCCTTAGCGGGGGGGGTCTACAATGAGCAGTTCTTC. Protein: CASSPLAGGVYNEQFF.

CDR3 nucleotides: TGTGCCAGCAGTCTCCGGACAGGGGTCCGCACCGGGGAGCTGTTTTTT. As protein: CASSLRTGVRTGELFF. The chain employs TRBV28 and TRBJ2-2; 9 positions match TRBD1. The V and J ends lost 5 bases and 4 bases, in that order; junction bases with no gene match: 8. Per the germline V gene, CDR1 is MDHEN and CDR2 is SYDVKM. CDR3 size: 16 residues.

The chain has TRBV7-9 and TRBJ2-7, with 16 bases that match TRBD2. This CDR3 comprises 18 residues. Unmatched junction bases numbered 15, after V lost 11 bases and J lost 2 bases. Germline CDR1 SEHNR, CDR2 FQNEAQ (reference sequence). As DNA, the CDR3 is TGTGCCGGAACCTCCCTAGGGACTAGCGGGAGGGCCCCCTACGAGCAGTACTTC. Protein: CAGTSLGTSGRAPYEQYF.

The V call is TRBV12-3 or TRBV12-4, the J call TRBJ2-5, with D maybe TRBD1 (6 bases). The CDR3 sequence is 12 residues long. Trimming took off 6 bases at V and 5 bases at J, with 10 bases between the two ends. CDR3 sequence: CASSQGYETQYF. The DNA of the CDR3 is TGTGCCAGCAGCCAGGGGTACGAGACCCAGTACTTC.

This rearrangement joins TRBV7-9 to TRBJ2-3, with D possibly TRBD1 on 5 matching bases. The V and J ends lost 5 bases and 5 bases respectively, with 8 bases between them. Germline lookup yields CDR1 SEHNR and CDR2 FQNEAQ (reference sequence). The CDR3 has 12 amino acids. DNA of the CDR3: TGTGCCAGCAGCCCGGACAAAGATACGCAGTATTTT. Its translation is CASSPDKDTQYF.

V usage is TRBV5-4 and J usage is TRBJ1-1; D is possibly TRBD1 (5 bases). Germline CDR1 and CDR2: SGHNT and YYREEE (reference sequence). V shed 0 bases and J shed 1 base, with 10 bases lying between them. The CDR3 runs 15 residues. CDR3 nucleotides: TGTGCCAGCAGCTTGGCCAGACAGACGAACACTGAAGCTTTCTTT. Translated: CASSLARQTNTEAFF.

This chain links TRBV2 with TRBJ1-3, with 7 bases identical to TRBD1. Trimming took 8 bases from V and 4 from J; bases not matched to a gene: 2. In germline, CDR1 is SNHLY, CDR2 FYNNEI. The CDR3 is 12 residues long. This CDR3 is CASEGAGNTIYF. CDR3 coding DNA: TGTGCCAGCGAGGGGGCCGGAAACACCATATATTTT. The variable domain in full, completed from reference TRBV2 and TRBJ1-3, reads EPEVTQTPSHQVTQMGQEVILRCVPISNHLYFYWYRQILGQKVEFLVSFYNNEISEKSEIFDDQFSVERPDGSNFTLKIRSTKLEDSAMYFCASEGAGNTIYFGEGSWLTVV.

This clone was recorded a few times. This chain's CDR3 is CASSLWTSGAYNEQFF. CDR3 nucleotides: TGTGCCAGCAGCTTATGGACTAGCGGGGCGTACAATGAGCAGTTCTTC. This chain uses TRBV7-6 with TRBJ2-1; 12 bases are a match to TRBD2. Looked up from germline, CDR1 is SGHVS and CDR2 is FNYEAQ. This CDR3 has 16 amino acids. Trimming took 2 bases from V and 4 from J; bases not matched to a gene: 3.

This chain links TRBV6-2 or TRBV6-3 with TRBJ2-5, with 10 bases lining up with TRBD2. J lost 2 bases, V lost 0 bases, and 6 bases had no gene match. The CDR3 has 17 residues. Germline CDR1 and CDR2: MNHEY and SVGEGT. The chain's CDR3 is CASSYSRASGGQETQYF. The CDR3, as DNA: TGTGCCAGCAGTTACTCGAGGGCTAGCGGGGGACAAGAGACCCAGTACTTC.

The V and J genes are TRBV25-1 and TRBJ1-6; 8 bases line up with TRBD1. The V gene end was trimmed by 4 bases and the J gene end by 5 bases; junction bases not matched to a gene: 1. The CDR3 extends over 14 amino acids. CDR1 MGHDK and CDR2 SYGVNS come from the germline V gene. CDR3 sequence (DNA): TGTGCCAGCAGTGGGGGACAGGATAATTCACCCCTCCACTTT. Protein: CASSGGQDNSPLHF.

This clone has only one observation. This rearrangement joins TRBV5-4 to TRBJ1-1, with 8 bases matching TRBD1. The V gene end was trimmed by 0 bases and the J gene end by 1 base; junction bases not matched to a gene: 8. The CDR3 runs 17 residues. From germline, CDR1 is SGHNT and CDR2 YYREEE (reference sequence). Here the CDR3 reads CASSLGTGFVRNTEAFF. CDR3 coding DNA: TGTGCCAGCAGCTTGGGGACAGGGTTTGTGAGGAACACTGAAGCTTTCTTT.